This T cell receptor (beta chain) is drawn from a study of spatial heterogeneity in lung cancer. In this sample, this clonotype is medium-sized. TCRdb redid the calling of the 5' RACE reads with MiXCR, one entry per CDR3 protein. The repertoire includes a few thousand distinct CDR3 sequences, about 8.9% of them detected once, and 20% to 25% sits in the top ten. Sample time point: sample taken at primary tumor resection. Germline-derived CDR1 and CDR2 are SGHTA and FQGNSA. The V end lost 5 bases, the J end lost 10 bases, and 18 bases lay between the germline ends. The CDR3 length is 14 residues. The TCR originated in a female donor with early-stage non-small cell lung cancer. The specimen was normal lung tissue next to the tumor, collected at surgery. V and J are TRBV7-2 and TRBJ2-1, with D perhaps being TRBD1 or TRBD2 (6 bases each). CDR3 amino acids: CASSPSGGPREQFF. CDR3 sequence (DNA): TGTGCCAGCAGCCCTTCCGGGGGCCCGCGGGAGCAGTTCTTC. The complete variable domain, with remaining parts taken from reference TRBV7-2 and TRBJ2-1, reads GAGVSQSPSNKVTEKGKDVELRCDPISGHTALYWYRQSLGQGLEFLIYFQGNSAPDKSGLPSDRFSAERTGGSVSTLTIQRTQQEDSAVYLCASSPSGGPREQFFGPGTRLTVL.